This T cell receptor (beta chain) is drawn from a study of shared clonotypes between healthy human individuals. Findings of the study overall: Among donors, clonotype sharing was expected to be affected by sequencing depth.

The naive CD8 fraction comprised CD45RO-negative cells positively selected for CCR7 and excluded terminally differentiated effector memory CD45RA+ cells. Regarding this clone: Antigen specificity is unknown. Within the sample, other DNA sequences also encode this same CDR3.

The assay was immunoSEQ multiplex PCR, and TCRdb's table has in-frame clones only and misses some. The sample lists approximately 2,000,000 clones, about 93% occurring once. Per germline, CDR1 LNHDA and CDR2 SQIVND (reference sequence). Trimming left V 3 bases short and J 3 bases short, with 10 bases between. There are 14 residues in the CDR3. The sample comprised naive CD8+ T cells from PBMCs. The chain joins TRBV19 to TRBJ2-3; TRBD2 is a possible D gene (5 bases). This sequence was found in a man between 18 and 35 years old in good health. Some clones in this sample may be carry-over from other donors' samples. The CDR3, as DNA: TGTGCCAGTAGTATCGGGGTCGGGACAGATACGCAGTATTTT. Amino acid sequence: CASSIGVGTDTQYF.